This T cell receptor beta chain is from a study of post-analysis software for immune sequencing data. Study in general: Relapsing-remitting, secondary progressive and progressive-relapsing forms of multiple sclerosis all featured among disease courses.

General study findings and limits: Controls' normalized Chao1 diversity significantly exceeded that of multiple sclerosis patients. Same-batch samples co-clustered strongly by F measure. Comparison of patients with controls showed about 5 TRBV segments more frequent in patients, TRBV5-6, TRBV5-1 and TRBV20-1 among them.

A word on this clonotype: Its matching antigen is unknown.

Tagging with unique molecular identifiers was a feature of the TCR beta cDNA libraries. Yield was approximately 500,000 cDNA molecules from 1 to 10 million T cells. TCRdb re-analysed the PCR reads in MiXCR, keeping a single row per CDR3 protein. The repertoire holds roughly 200,000 distinct CDR3 sequences, with roughly 28% as singletons. V lost 4 bases, J lost 4 bases, and 11 bases lay in between. Germline CDR1 is KGHDR and CDR2 is SFDVKD. The CDR3 sequence is 14 residues long. The chain is built from TRBV24-1 and TRBJ2-3; D remains unclear. The sequenced sample was blood. The sequence came from a girl aged 2 to 17 with multiple sclerosis. CDR3 protein: CATSEGLRADTQYF. CDR3 in DNA: TGTGCCACCAGTGAAGGTCTTAGGGCAGATACGCAGTATTTT.